These T cell receptor beta chains were read from a single sample in a study of T cell responses to AZD1222 COVID-19 vaccine. TCRdb's table, derived via immunoSEQ multiplex PCR, lists solely in-frame clones and lacks some. Seen here are under 150,000 clones, about nine tenths observed once, and the top ten hold approximately 3%. Material: peripheral blood, obtained on day 0 of MenACWY control vaccination. The origin of the receptors is an adult in good health. Each CDR3 is given with its conserved first and last residue. A D gene is named only where the DNA matches it firmly. The size field is filled for only some rows; it gives once, few, many or a size class.

j_gene	len	d_gene	abundance	v_gene	CDR3nt	CDR3aa
TRBJ2-4	17	-	-	TRBV25-1	TGTGCCAGCAGTGGTGGCCCCGGGGGACAGACCAAAAACATTCAGTACTTC	CASSGGPGGQTKNIQYF
TRBJ2-1	16	TRBD2	-	TRBV11-2	TGTGCCAGCAGCGACTCCGGGACTAGCAGCTACAATGAGCAGTTCTTC	CASSDSGTSSYNEQFF
TRBJ2-3	12	-	-	TRBV27	TGTGCCAGCAGGGATCTTACAGATACGCAGTATTTT	CASRDLTDTQYF
TRBJ1-2	13	TRBD1	-	TRBV6-6	TGTGCCAGCAGTTATCTGACAGGGGATGGCTACACCTTC	CASSYLTGDGYTF
TRBJ2-1	14	TRBD2	-	TRBV7-3	TGTGCCAGCAGCCCCGGGACTAGCAGCAATGAGCAGTTCTTC	CASSPGTSSNEQFF
TRBJ2-1	13	TRBD1	-	TRBV7-2	TGTGCCAGCAGCTGGACAGGGCTAAAAGAGCAGTTCTTC	CASSWTGLKEQFF
TRBJ1-1	12	-	-	TRBV12-3/TRBV12-4	TGTGCCAGCAGAGAGGTATGGACTGAAGCTTTCTTT	CASREVWTEAFF
TRBJ2-2	16	TRBD1	-	TRBV6-6	TGTGCCAGCAGCCCACCAGGGACAGGGGGCCCCGGGGAGCTGTTTTTT	CASSPPGTGGPGELFF
TRBJ1-1	15	TRBD1	few	TRBV9	TGTGCCAGCAGCGCCGGGACAGCCACTGGAGGTGAAGCTTTCTTT	CASSAGTATGGEAFF
TRBJ1-6	13	TRBD1	-	TRBV19	TGTGCCAGCAGACAGGGGCCGAATTCACCCCTCCACTTT	CASRQGPNSPLHF
TRBJ1-2	15	TRBD1	-	TRBV6-5	TGTGCCAGCAGTCTAATTACGACAGGGGGGAATGGCTACACCTTC	CASSLITTGGNGYTF
TRBJ2-5	14	-	-	TRBV2	TGTGCCAGCAACCGACTCCAGGGGTTGGAGACCCAGTACTTC	CASNRLQGLETQYF
TRBJ2-3	16	TRBD2	-	TRBV6-6	TGTGCCAGCAGTCCCACTAGCGGGAGGGCGGCAGATACGCAGTATTTT	CASSPTSGRAADTQYF
TRBJ1-1	13	-	-	TRBV6-5	TGTGCCAGCAAAAGGAGAAGGAACACTGAAGCTTTCTTT	CASKRRRNTEAFF
TRBJ1-1	12	TRBD1	-	TRBV6-5	TGTGCCAGCAGTCGACTCAGGGGGAGGGCTTTCTTT	CASSRLRGRAFF
TRBJ1-1	14	-	-	TRBV12-5	TGTGCTAGTGGTTTCCCTCCGGTGAACACTGAAGCTTTCTTT	CASGFPPVNTEAFF
TRBJ1-1	14	-	-	TRBV19	TGTGCCAGTAGTATGTTTGGGCGACAGCTAGAAGCTTTCTTT	CASSMFGRQLEAFF
TRBJ1-5	16	-	-	TRBV28	TGTGCCAGCAGAGGATCTTCCGAGGGGGGCAATCAGCCCCAGCATTTT	CASRGSSEGGNQPQHF
TRBJ1-1	16	-	-	TRBV7-2	TGTGCCAGCAGCTTTACCTTACAGGGCAGGAACACTGAAGCTTTCTTT	CASSFTLQGRNTEAFF
TRBJ1-2	16	TRBD1	-	TRBV7-8	TGTGCCAGCAGCTTAGGTACCGGACAGGGGCTCTATGGCTACACCTTC	CASSLGTGQGLYGYTF
TRBJ2-7	15	-	-	TRBV4-1	TGCGCCAGCAGCCATCAACAGGCTACCTCCTACGAGCAGTACTTC	CASSHQQATSYEQYF
TRBJ1-2	12	-	-	TRBV28	TGTGCCAGCTCCTCGGAGGGCTATGGCTACACCTTC	CASSSEGYGYTF
TRBJ1-1	11	-	-	TRBV10-3	TGTGCCATACCTAAGGATACTGAAGCTTTCTTT	CAIPKDTEAFF
TRBJ2-3	16	TRBD2	-	TRBV5-1	TGCGCCAGCAGCTATGGACTAGCGGGGTTCACAGATACGCAGTATTTT	CASSYGLAGFTDTQYF
TRBJ1-1	11	-	few	TRBV7-2	TGTGCCAGCAGCTTGAACACTGAAGCTTTCTTT	CASSLNTEAFF
TRBJ1-4	15	-	-	TRBV15	TGTGCCACCAGCTGGGGGGCTACAACTAATGAAAAACTGTTTTTT	CATSWGATTNEKLFF
TRBJ1-4	15	-	-	TRBV6-5	TGTGCCAGCAGTCCCTCAGGGGTTTCAGGTGAAAAACTGTTTTTT	CASSPSGVSGEKLFF
TRBJ2-7	15	-	-	TRBV11-2	TGTGCCAGCAGCTCGGGCCCGACAGCCTTCTACGAGCAGTACTTC	CASSSGPTAFYEQYF